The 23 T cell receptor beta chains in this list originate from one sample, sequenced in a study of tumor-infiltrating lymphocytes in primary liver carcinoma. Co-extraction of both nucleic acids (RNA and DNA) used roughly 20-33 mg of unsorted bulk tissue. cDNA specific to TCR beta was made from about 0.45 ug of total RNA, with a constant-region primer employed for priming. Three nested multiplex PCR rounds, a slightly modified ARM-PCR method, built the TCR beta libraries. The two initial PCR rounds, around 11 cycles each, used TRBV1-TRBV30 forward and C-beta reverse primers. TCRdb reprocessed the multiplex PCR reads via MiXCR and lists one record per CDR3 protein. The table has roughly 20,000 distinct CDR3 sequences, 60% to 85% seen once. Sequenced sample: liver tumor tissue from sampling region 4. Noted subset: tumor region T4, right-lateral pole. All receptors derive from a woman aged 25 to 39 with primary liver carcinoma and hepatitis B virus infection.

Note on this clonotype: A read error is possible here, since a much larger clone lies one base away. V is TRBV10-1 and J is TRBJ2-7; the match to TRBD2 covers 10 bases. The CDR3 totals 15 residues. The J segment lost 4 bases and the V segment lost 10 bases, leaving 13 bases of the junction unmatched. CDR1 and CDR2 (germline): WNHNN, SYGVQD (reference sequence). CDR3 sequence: CAMGLARLMSYEQYF. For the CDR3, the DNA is TGCGCCATGGGACTAGCGAGATTGATGTCTTACGAGCAGTACTTC.

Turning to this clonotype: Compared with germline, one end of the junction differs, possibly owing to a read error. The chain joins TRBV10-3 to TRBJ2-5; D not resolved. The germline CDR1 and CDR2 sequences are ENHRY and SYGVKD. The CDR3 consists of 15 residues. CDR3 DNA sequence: TGCGCCATCAGTGAGTCGGCTACCAGACAAGAGACCCATTATTTC. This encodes CAISESATRQETHYF.

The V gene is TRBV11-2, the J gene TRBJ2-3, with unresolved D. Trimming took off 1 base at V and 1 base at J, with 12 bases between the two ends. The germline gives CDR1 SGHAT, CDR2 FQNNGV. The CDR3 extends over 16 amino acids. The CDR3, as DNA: TGTGCCAGCAGCTTAGTGAAGACTGGGCGCACAGATACGCAGTATTTT. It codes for CASSLVKTGRTDTQYF.

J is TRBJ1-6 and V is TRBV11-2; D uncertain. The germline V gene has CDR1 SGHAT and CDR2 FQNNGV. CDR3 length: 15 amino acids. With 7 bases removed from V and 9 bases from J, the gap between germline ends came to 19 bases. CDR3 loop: CASNPYTWMGSPLHF. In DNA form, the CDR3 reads TGTGCCAGCAACCCATACACCTGGATGGGTTCACCCCTCCACTTT.

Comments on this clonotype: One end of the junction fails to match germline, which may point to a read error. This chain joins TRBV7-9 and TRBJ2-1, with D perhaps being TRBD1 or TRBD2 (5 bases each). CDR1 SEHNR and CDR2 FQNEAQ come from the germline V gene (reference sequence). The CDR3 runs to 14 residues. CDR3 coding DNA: TGTGCCAGCAGCAGGGGATATCCCTACAATGAGCGGTTCTTT. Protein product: CASSRGYPYNERFF.

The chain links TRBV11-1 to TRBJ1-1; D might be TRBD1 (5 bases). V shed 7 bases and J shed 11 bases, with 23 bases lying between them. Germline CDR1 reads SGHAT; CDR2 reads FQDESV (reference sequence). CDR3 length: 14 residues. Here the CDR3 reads CASTFGQGYIDAFF. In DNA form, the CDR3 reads TGTGCCAGCACCTTCGGGCAGGGCTACATTGATGCTTTCTTT.

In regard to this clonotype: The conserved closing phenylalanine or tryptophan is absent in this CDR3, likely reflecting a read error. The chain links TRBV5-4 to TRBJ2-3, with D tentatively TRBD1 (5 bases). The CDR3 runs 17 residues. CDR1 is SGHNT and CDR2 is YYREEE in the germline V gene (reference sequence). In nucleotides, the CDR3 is TGTGCCGGCAGCGTAGACGGACACTCTCCACCCACAGATACGCAGTATTCT. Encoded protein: CAGSVDGHSPPTDTQYS.

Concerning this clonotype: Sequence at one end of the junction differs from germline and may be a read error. The CDR3 sequence: CASSRHTFSYEQYF. CDR3 DNA sequence: TGTGCCAGCAGCCGGCACACCTTCTCCTACGAACAGTACTTC. V and J are TRBV11-2 and TRBJ2-7; D remains ambiguous. The length of the CDR3 is 14 residues. The V gene's germline CDR1 is SGHAT and CDR2 FQNNGV. The full variable domain, its missing parts supplied by reference TRBV11-2 and TRBJ2-7, is EAGVAQSPRYKIIEKRQSVAFWCNPISGHATLYWYQQILGQGPKLLIQFQNNGVVDDSQLPKDRFSAERLKGVDSTLKIQPAKLEDSAVYLCASSRHTFSYEQYFGPGTRLTVT.

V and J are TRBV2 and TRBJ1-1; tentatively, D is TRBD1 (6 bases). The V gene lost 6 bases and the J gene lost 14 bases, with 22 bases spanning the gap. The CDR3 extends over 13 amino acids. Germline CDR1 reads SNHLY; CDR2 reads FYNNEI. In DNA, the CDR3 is TGTGCCAGCAGCGACCAGGGGAACACTGTAGCCTTCTTT. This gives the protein CASSDQGNTVAFF.

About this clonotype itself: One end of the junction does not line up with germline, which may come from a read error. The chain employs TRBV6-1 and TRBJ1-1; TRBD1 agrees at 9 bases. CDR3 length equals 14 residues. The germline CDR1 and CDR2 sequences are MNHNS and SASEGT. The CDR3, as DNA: TGCGCCAACACTGTTGACAGGGGGTACACTGAAGCTTTCTTT. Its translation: CANTVDRGYTEAFF.

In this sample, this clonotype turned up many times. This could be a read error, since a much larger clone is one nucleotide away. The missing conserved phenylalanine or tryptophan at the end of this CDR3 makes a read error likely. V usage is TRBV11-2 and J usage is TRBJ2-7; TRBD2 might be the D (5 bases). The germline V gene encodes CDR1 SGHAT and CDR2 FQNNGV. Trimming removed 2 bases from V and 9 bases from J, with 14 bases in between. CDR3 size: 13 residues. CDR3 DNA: TGTGCCAGCAGCTTAAGTGAGTTAGCGTCGCAGTACCTC. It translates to CASSLSELASQYL.

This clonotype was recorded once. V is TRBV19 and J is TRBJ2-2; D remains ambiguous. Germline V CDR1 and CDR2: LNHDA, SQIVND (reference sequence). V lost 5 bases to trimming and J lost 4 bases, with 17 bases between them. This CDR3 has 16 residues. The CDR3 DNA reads TGTGCCAGTAGTTCCCCCCAGGTGGCATGCACCGGGGAGCTGTTTTTT. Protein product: CASSSPQVACTGELFF.

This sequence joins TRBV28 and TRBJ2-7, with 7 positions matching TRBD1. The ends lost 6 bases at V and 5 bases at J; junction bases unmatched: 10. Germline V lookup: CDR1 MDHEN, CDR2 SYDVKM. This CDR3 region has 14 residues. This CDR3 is CASRTSGGSHEQYF. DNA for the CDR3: TGTGCCAGCAGAACCTCAGGGGGTTCCCACGAGCAGTACTTC.

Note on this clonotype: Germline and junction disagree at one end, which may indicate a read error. The CDR3 protein is CASCSTGTGGEQYF. CDR3 bases: TGTGCCAGCTGTTCAACCGGGACAGGGGGCGAGCAATACTTC. The J gene is TRBJ2-7, the V gene TRBV28; 12 bases match TRBD1. This CDR3 contains 14 residues. CDR1 is MDHEN, CDR2 SYDVKM, per germline.

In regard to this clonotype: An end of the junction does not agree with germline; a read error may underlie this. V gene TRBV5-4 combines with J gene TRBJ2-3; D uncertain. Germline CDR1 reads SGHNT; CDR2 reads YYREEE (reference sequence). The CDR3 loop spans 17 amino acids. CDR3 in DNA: TGTGCCAGCAGCGTAGACGGGCGCCCTCCACCCACAGATAGGCAGTATTTT. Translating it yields CASSVDGRPPPTDRQYF.

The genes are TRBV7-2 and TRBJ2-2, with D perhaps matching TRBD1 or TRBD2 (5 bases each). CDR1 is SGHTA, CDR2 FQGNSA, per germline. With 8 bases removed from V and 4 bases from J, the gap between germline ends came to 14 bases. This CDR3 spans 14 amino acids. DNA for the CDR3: TGTGCCAGCGGACTGGACATCATCACCGGGGAGCTGTTTTTT. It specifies CASGLDIITGELFF.

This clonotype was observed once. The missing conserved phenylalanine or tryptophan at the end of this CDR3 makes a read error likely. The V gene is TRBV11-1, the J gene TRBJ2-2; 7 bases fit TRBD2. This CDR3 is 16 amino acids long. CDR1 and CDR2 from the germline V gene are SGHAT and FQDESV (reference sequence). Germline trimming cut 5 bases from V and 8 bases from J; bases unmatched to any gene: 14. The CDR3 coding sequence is TGTGCCAGCAGCAGGGTTATGGCGGGAGTGACGGGGGAGCTGTTTTAT. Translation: CASSRVMAGVTGELFY.

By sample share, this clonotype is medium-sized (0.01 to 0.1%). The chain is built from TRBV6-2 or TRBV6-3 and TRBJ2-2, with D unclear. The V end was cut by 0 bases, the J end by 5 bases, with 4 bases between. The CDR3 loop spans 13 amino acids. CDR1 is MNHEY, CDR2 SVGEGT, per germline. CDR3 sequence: CASSYSETGELFF. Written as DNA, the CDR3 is TGTGCCAGCAGTTACTCGGAGACCGGGGAGCTGTTTTTT.

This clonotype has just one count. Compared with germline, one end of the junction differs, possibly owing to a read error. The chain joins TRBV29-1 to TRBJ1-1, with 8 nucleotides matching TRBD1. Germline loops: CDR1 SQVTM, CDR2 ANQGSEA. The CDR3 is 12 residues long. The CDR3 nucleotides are TGCGGCGTCGATACAGGGGGCACTGAAGCTTTCTTT. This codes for CGVDTGGTEAFF.

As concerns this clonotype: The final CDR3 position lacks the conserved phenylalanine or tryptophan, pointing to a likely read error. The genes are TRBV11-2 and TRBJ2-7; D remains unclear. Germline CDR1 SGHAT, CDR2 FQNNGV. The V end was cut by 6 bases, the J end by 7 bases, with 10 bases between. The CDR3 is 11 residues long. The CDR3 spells CASSSANEQYS. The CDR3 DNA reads TGTGCCAGCAGTTCAGCCAATGAGCAGTACTCC.

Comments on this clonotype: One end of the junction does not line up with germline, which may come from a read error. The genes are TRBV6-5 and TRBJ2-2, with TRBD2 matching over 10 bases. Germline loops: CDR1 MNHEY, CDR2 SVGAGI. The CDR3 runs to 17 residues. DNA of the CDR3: TGTGTCAGCCGGGGCCGGCTAGCGGGAGTGGTTCGTAGGGAGCTGTTTTTT. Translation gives CVSRGRLAGVVRRELFF.

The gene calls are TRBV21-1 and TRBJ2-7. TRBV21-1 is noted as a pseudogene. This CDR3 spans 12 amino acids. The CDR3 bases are TGTGACAGCAGCAAAGAGTCCTACGAGCAATACTTC. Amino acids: CDSSKESYEQYF.

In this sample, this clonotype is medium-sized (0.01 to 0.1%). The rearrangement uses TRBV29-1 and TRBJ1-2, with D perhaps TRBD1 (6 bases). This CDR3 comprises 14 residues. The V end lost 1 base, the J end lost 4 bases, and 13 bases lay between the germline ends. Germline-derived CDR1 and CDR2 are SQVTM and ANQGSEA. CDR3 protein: CSVEGGGQTYGYTF. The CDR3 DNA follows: TGCAGCGTTGAAGGAGGAGGACAGACCTATGGCTACACCTTC.